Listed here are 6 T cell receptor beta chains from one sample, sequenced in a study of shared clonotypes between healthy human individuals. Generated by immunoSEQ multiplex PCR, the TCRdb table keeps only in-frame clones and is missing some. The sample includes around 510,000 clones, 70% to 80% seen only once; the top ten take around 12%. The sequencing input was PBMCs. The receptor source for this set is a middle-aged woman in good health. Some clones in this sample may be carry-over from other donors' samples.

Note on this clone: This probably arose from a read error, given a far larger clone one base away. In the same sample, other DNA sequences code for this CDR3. CDR3 residues: CSASKNTEAFF. In nucleotides, the CDR3 is TGCAGCGCTAGTAAGAACACTGAAGCTTTCTTT. The chain combines TRBV20-1 with TRBJ1-1; D gene uncertain. Germline V gene data show CDR1 as DFQATT and CDR2 as SNEGSKA (reference sequence). The CDR3 length is 11 residues.

The CDR3 bases are TGTGCCAGCAGATATGGACGGCACTACGAGCAGTACTTC. Its translation: CASRYGRHYEQYF. The chain employs TRBV28 and TRBJ2-5; D call uncertain. The J call may not be correct, given that the DNA end is closer to TRBJ2-7. The CDR3 spans 13 residues. Germline-derived CDR1 and CDR2 are MDHEN and SYDVKM.

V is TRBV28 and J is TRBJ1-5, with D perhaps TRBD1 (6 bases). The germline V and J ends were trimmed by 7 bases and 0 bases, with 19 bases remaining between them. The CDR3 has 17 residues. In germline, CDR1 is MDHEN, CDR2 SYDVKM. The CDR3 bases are TGTGCCAGCATTCTATCACCCGGGGGGCATAGCAATCAGCCCCAGCATTTT. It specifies CASILSPGGHSNQPQHF.

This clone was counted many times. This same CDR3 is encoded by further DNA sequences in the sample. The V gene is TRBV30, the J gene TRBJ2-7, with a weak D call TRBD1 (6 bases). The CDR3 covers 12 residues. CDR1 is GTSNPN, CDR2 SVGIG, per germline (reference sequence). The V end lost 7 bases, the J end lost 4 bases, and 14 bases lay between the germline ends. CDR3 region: CASRTAWYEQYF. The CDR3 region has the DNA TGTGCCTCAAGGACAGCATGGTACGAGCAGTACTTC.

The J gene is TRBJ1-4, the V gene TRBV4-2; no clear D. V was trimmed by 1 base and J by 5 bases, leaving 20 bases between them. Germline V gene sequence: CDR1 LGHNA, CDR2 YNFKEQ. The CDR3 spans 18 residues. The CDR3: CASSQGVSAGVGNEKLFF. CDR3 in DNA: TGTGCCAGCAGCCAAGGTGTGTCGGCGGGTGTGGGGAATGAAAAACTGTTTTTT.

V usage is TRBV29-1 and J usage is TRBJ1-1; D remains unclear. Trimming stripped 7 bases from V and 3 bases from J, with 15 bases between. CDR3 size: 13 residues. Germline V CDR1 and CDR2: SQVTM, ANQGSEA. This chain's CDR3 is CSAMDLSDTEAFF. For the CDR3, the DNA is TGCAGCGCTATGGACCTATCGGACACTGAAGCTTTCTTT.